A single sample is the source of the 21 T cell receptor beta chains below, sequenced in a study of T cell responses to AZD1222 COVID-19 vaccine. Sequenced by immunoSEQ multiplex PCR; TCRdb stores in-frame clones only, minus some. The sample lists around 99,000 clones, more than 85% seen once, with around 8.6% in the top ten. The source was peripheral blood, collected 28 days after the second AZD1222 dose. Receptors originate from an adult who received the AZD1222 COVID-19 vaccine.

Written as DNA, the CDR3 is TGTGCCAGCAGGACTGGGACAGTGAACACCGGGGAGCTGTTTTTT. This gives the protein CASRTGTVNTGELFF. The gene calls are TRBV6-5 and TRBJ2-2, with 7 bases lining up with TRBD1. The ends lost 6 bases at V and 1 base at J; junction bases unmatched: 5. Germline values: CDR1 MNHEY, CDR2 SVGAGI. The CDR3 is made up of 15 amino acids.

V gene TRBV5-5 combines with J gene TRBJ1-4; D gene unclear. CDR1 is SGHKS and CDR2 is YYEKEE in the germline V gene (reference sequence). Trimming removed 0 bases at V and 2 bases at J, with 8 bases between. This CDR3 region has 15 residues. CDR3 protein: CASSLGRNTNEKLFF. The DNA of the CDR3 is TGTGCCAGCAGCTTGGGGCGTAACACTAATGAAAAACTGTTTTTT.

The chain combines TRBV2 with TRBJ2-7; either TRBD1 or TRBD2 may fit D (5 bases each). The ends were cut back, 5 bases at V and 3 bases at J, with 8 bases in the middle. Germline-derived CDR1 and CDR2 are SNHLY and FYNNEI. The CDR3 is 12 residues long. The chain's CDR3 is CASSWDGYEQYF. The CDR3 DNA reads TGTGCCAGCAGTTGGGACGGCTACGAGCAGTACTTC.

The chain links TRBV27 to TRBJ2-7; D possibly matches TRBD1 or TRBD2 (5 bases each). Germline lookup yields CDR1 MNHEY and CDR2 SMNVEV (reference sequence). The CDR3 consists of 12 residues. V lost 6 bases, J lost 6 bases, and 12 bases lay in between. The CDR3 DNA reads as TGTGCCAGCAGCGGGACCTACGGCGAGCAGTACTTC. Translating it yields CASSGTYGEQYF.

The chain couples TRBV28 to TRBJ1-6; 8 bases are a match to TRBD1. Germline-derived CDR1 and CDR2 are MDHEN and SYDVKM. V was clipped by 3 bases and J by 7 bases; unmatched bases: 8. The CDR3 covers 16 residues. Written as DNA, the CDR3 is TGTGCCAGCAGTTTCATGGGGACAGGTAGCAATTCACCCCTCCACTTT. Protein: CASSFMGTGSNSPLHF.

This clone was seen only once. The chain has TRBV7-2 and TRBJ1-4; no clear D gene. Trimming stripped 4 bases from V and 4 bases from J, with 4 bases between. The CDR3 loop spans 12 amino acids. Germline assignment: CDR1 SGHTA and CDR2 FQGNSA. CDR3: CASSSNNEKLFF. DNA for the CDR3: TGTGCCAGCAGCTCTAATAATGAAAAACTGTTTTTT.

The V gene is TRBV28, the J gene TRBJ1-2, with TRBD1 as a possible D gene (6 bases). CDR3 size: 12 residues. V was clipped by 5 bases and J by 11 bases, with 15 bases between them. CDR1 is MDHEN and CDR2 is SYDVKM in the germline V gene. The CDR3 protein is CASSTGTRLYTF. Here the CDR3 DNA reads TGTGCCAGCAGTACCGGGACAAGACTTTACACCTTC.

The CDR3: CASSQTGTGGRNEQFF. The CDR3 region has the DNA TGCGCCAGCAGCCAAACCGGGACAGGGGGTCGGAATGAGCAGTTCTTC. The chain joins TRBV4-1 to TRBJ2-1, with 11 bases that match TRBD1. Trimming took 2 bases from V and 7 from J; bases not matched to a gene: 7. This CDR3 region has 16 residues. In germline, CDR1 is MGHRA, CDR2 YSYEKL.

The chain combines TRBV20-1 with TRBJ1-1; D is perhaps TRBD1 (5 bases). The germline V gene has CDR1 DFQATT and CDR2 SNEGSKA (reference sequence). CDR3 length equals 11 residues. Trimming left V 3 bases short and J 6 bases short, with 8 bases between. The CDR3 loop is CSASSGPEAFF. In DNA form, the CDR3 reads TGCAGTGCTAGTTCAGGGCCTGAAGCTTTCTTT.

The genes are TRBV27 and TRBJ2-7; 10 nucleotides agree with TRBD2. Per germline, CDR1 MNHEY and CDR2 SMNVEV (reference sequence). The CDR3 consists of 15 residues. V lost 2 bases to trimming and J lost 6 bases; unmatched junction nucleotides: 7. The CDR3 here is CASSLVASGSSEQYF. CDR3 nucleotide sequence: TGTGCCAGCAGTTTAGTGGCTAGCGGGAGCAGCGAGCAGTACTTC.

The CDR3 sequence: CASSMAGGLTDTQYF. CDR3 in DNA: TGTGCCAGCAGTATGGCGGGAGGACTCACAGATACGCAGTATTTT. The V call is TRBV7-3, the J call TRBJ2-3, with TRBD2 identical over 8 bases. The V gene's germline CDR1 is SGHTA and CDR2 FQGTGA. There are 15 residues in the CDR3. J was trimmed by 2 bases and V by 6 bases; bases with no gene match: 7.

The CDR3 here is CASSGGTGSGNTIYF. The CDR3 DNA sequence: TGTGCCAGCAGTGGCGGTACAGGCTCTGGAAACACCATATATTTT. The chain employs TRBV25-1 and TRBJ1-3; D perhaps matches TRBD1 (5 bases). The CDR3 has 15 residues. The V end lost 4 bases, the J end lost 0 bases, and 10 bases lay between the germline ends. Germline loops: CDR1 MGHDK, CDR2 SYGVNS.

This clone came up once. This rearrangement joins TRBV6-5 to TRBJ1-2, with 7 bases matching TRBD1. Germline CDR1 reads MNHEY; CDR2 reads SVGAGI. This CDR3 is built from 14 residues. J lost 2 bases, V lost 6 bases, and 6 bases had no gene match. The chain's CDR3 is CASRLPGQNYGYTF. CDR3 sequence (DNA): TGTGCCAGCAGACTACCGGGACAGAACTATGGCTACACCTTC.

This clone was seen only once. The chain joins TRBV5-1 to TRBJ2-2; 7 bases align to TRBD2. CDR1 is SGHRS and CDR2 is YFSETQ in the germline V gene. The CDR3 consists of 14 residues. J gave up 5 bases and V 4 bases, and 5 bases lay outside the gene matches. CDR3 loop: CASSTDGGTGELFF. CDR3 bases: TGCGCCAGCAGCACGGACGGGGGGACCGGGGAGCTGTTTTTT.

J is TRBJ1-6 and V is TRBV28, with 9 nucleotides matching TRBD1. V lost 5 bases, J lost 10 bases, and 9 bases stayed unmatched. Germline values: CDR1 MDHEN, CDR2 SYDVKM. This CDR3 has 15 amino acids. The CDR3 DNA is TGTGCCAGCAGTAGCGGGACAGGGTTTAACTCACCCCTCCACTTT. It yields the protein CASSSGTGFNSPLHF.

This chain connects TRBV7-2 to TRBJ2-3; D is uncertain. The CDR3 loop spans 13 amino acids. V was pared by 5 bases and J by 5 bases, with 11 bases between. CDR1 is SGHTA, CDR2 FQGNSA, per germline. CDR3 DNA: TGTGCCAGCAGCCCATCGGTAGGAGATACGCAGTATTTT. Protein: CASSPSVGDTQYF.

This CDR3 is CASSQTGQSRANEKLFF. Written as DNA, the CDR3 is TGCGCCAGCAGCCAAACAGGACAGTCACGGGCTAATGAAAAACTGTTTTTT. V usage is TRBV4-1 and J usage is TRBJ1-4; tentatively, D is TRBD1 (6 bases). Trimming removed 2 bases at V and 3 bases at J, with 16 bases between. This CDR3 region has 17 residues. Germline CDR1 reads MGHRA; CDR2 reads YSYEKL.

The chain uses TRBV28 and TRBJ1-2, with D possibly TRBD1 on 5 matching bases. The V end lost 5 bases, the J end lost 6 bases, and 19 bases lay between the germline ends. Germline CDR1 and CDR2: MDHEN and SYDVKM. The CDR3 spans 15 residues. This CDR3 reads CASSPDLQAAHGYTF. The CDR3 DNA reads TGTGCCAGCAGTCCCGATCTACAGGCCGCGCATGGCTACACCTTC.

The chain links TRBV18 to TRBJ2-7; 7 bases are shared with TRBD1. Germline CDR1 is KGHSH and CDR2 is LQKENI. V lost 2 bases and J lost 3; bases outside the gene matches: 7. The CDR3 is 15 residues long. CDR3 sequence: CASSPTGAQGYEQYF. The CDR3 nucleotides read TGTGCCAGCTCACCAACAGGGGCCCAAGGCTACGAGCAGTACTTC.

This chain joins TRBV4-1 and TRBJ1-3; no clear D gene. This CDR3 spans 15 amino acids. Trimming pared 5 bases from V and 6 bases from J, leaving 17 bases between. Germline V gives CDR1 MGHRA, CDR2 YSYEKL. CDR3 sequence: CASSLRVGYENTIYF. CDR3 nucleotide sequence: TGCGCCAGCAGCTTACGTGTGGGGTATGAAAACACCATATATTTT.

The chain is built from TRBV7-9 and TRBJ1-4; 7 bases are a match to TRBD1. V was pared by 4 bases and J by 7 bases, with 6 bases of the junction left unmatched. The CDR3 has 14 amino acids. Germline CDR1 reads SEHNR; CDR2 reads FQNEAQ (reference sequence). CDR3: CASSSGQLIEKLFF. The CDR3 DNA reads TGTGCCAGCAGCTCGGGACAGCTTATTGAAAAACTGTTTTTT.